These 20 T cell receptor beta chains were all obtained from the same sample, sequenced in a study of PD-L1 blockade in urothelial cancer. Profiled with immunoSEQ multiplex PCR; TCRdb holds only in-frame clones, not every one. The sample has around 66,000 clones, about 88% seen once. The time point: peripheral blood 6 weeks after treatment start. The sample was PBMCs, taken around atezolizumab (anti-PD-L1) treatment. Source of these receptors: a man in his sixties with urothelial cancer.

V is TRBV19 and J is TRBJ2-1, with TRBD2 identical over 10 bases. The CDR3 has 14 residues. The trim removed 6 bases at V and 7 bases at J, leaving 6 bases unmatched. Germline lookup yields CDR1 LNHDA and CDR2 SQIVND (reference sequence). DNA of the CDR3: TGTGCCAGTAGGTTAGCGGGGGGCGGGAATGAGCAGTTCTTC. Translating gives CASRLAGGGNEQFF.

The CDR3 nucleotides read TGCAGCGTTGGACTTAGGCCAGCCCCTAGACCTGGGTGGGAGCAGTACTTC. Amino acid sequence: CSVGLRPAPRPGWEQYF. The chain has TRBV29-1 and TRBJ2-7, with no clear D. Germline loops: CDR1 SQVTM, CDR2 ANQGSEA. V was cut by 4 bases and J by 7 bases, with 29 bases left in between. The CDR3 totals 17 residues.

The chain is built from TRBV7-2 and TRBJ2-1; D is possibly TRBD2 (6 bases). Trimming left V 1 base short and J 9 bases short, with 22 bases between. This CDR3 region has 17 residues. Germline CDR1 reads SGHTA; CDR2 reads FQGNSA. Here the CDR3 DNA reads TGTGCCAGCAGCTTAGGAAGGCAGGGTACGGGAGTCGGTGAGCAGTTCTTC. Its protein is CASSLGRQGTGVGEQFF. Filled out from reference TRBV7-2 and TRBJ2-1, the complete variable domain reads GAGVSQSPSNKVTEKGKDVELRCDPISGHTALYWYRQSLGQGLEFLIYFQGNSAPDKSGLPSDRFSAERTGGSVSTLTIQRTQQEDSAVYLCASSLGRQGTGVGEQFFGPGTRLTVL.

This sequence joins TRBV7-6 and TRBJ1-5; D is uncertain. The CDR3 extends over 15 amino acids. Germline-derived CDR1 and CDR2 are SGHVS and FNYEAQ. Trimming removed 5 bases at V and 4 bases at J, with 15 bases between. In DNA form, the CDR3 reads TGTGCCAGCAGCCGCATGGCCGGGATTAATCAGCCCCAGCATTTT. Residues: CASSRMAGINQPQHF. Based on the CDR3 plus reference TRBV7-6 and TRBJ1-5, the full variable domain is GAGVSQSPRYKVTKRGQDVALRCDPISGHVSLYWYRQALGQGPEFLTYFNYEAQQDKSGLPNDRFSAERPEGSISTLTIQRTEQRDSAMYRCASSRMAGINQPQHFGDGTRLSIL.

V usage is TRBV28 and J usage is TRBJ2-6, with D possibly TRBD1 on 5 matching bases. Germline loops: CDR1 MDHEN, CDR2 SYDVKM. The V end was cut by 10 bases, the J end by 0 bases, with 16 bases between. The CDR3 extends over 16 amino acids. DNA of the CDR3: TGTGCCACCAACAGGATCCTTAGCTCTGGGGCCAACGTCCTGACTTTC. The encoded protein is CATNRILSSGANVLTF.

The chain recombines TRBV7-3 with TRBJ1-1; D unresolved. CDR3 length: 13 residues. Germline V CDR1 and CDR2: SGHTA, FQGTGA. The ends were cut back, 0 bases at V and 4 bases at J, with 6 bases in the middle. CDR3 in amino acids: CASSLTTSTEAFF. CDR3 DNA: TGTGCCAGCAGCTTAACTACCAGCACTGAAGCTTTCTTT.

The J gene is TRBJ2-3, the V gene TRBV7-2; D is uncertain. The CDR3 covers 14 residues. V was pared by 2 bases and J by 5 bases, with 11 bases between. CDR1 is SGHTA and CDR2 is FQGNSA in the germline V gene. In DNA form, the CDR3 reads TGTGCCAGCAGCTTAAGACCCTCTAGAGATACGCAGTATTTT. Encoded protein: CASSLRPSRDTQYF.

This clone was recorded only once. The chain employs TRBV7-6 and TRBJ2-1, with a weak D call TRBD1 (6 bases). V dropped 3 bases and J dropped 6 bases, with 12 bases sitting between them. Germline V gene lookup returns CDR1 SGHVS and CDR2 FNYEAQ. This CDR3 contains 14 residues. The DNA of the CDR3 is TGTGCCAGCAGCTTCCGGACAGTGGGCAATGAGCAGTTCTTC. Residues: CASSFRTVGNEQFF. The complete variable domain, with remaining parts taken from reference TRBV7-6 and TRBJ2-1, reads GAGVSQSPRYKVTKRGQDVALRCDPISGHVSLYWYRQALGQGPEFLTYFNYEAQQDKSGLPNDRFSAERPEGSISTLTIQRTEQRDSAMYRCASSFRTVGNEQFFGPGTRLTVL.

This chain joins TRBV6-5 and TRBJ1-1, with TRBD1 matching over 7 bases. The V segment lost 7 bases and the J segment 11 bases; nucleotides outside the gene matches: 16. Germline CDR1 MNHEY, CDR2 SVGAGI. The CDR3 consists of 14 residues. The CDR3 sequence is CASNLRDSRAGAFF. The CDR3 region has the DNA TGTGCCAGCAACCTCCGGGACAGTCGGGCTGGGGCTTTCTTT.

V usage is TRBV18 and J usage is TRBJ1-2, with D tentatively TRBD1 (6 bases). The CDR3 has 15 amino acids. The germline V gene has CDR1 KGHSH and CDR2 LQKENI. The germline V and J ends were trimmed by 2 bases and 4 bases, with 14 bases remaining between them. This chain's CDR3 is CASSPTDRTSYGYTF. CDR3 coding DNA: TGTGCCAGCTCACCAACAGACAGGACAAGCTATGGCTACACCTTC.

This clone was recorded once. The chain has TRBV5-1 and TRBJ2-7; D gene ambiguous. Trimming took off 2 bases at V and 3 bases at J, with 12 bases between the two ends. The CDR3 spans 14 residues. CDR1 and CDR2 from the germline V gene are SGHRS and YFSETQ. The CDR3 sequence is CASSLLGPDYEQYF. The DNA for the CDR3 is TGCGCCAGCAGCTTACTTGGGCCAGACTACGAGCAGTACTTC.

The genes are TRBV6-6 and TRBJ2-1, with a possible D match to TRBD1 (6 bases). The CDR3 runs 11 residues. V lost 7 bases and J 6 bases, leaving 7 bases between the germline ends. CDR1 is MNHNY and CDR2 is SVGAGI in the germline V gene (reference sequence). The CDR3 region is CASNRVNEQFF. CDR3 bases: TGTGCCAGCAACAGGGTCAATGAGCAGTTCTTC.

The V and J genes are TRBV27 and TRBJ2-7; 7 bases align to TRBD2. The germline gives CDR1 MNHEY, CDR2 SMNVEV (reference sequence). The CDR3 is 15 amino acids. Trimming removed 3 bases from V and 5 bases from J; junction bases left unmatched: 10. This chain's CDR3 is CASSFWEGGVDEQYF. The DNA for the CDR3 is TGTGCCAGCAGTTTTTGGGAGGGAGGCGTTGACGAGCAGTACTTC.

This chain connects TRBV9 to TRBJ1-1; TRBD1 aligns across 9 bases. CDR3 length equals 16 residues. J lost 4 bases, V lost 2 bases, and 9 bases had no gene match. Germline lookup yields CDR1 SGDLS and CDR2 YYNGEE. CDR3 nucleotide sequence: TGTGCCAGCAGCGTCGGGGGGACAGGGCTTCTCACTGAAGCTTTCTTT. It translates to CASSVGGTGLLTEAFF.

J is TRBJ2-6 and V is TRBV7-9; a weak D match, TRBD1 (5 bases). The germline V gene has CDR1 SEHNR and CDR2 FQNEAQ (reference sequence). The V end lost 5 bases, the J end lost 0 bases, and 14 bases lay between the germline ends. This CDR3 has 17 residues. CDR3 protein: CASSHSTGNSGANVLTF. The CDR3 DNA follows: TGTGCCAGCAGCCATAGCACAGGAAACTCTGGGGCCAACGTCCTGACTTTC.

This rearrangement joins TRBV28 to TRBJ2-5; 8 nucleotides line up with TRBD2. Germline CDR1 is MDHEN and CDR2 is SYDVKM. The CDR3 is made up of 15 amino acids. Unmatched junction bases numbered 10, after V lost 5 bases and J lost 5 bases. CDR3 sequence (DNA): TGTGCCAGCAGTACTGTTCGGGGGGGCCGGGAGACCCAGTACTTC. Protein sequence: CASSTVRGGRETQYF.

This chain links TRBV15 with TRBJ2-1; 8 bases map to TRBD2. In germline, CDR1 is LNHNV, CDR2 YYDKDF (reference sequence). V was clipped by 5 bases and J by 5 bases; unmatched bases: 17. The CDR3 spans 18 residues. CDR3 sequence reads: CATSLERSGRGRNNEQFF. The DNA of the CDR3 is TGTGCCACCAGCCTAGAGAGGAGCGGGAGAGGGAGGAACAATGAGCAGTTCTTC.

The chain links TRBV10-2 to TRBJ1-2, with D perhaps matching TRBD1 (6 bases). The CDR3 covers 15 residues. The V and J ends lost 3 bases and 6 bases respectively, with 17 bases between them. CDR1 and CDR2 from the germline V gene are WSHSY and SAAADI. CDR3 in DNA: TGCGCCAGCAGTGATAACTCTGGACAGACGGATGGCTACACCTTC. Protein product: CASSDNSGQTDGYTF.

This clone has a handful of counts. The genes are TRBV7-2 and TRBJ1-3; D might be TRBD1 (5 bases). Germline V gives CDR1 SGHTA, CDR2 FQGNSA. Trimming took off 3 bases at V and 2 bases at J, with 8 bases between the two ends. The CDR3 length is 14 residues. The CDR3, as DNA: TGTGCCAGCAGCTTTTGGGGCCCTGGAAACACCATATATTTT. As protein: CASSFWGPGNTIYF.

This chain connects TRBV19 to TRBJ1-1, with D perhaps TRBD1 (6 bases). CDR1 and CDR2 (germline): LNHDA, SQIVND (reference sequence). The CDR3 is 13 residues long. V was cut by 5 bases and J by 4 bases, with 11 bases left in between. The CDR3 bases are TGTGCCAGTAGTGTACAGGGTGGCACTGAAGCTTTCTTT. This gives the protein CASSVQGGTEAFF.